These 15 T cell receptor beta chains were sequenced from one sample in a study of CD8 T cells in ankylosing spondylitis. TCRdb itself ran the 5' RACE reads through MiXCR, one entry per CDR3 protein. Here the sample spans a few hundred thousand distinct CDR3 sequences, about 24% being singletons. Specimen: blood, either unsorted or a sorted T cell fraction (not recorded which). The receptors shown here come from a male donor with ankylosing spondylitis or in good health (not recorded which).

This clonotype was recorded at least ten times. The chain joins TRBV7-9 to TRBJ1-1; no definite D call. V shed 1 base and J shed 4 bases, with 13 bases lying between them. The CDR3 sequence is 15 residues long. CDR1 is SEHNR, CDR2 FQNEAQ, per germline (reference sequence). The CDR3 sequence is CASSLGAWEGTEAFF. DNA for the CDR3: TGTGCCAGCAGCTTAGGGGCTTGGGAGGGCACTGAAGCTTTCTTT.

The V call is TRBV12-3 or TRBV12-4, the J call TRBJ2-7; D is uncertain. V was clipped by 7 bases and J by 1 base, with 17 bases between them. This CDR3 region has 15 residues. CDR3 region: CASTPGDGGSYEQYF. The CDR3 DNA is TGTGCCAGCACCCCGGGCGATGGCGGTTCCTACGAGCAGTACTTC.

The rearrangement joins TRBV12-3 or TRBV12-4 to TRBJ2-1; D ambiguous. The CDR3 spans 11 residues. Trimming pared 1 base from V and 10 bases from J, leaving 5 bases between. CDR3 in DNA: TGTGCCAGCAGTTTAGGCAGGGAGCAGTTCTTC. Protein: CASSLGREQFF.

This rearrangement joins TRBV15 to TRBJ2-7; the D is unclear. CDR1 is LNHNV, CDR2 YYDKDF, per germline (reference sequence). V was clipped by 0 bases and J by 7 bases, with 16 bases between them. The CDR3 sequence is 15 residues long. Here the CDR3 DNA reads TGTGCCACCAGCAGAGATTTCTTAGCCGGTGGGGAGCAGTACTTC. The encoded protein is CATSRDFLAGGEQYF. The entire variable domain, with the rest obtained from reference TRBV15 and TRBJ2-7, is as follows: DAMVIQNPRYQVTQFGKPVTLSCSQTLNHNVMYWYQQKSSQAPKLLFHYYDKDFNNEADTPDNFQSRRPNTSFCFLDIRSPGLGDTAMYLCATSRDFLAGGEQYFGPGTRLTVT.

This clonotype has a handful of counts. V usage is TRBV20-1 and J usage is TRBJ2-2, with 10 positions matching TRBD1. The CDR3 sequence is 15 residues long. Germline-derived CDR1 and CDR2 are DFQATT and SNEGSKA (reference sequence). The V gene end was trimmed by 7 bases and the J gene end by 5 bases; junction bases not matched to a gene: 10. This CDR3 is CSVRGQGDGTGELFF. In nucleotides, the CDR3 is TGCAGTGTACGCGGACAGGGGGACGGGACCGGGGAGCTGTTTTTT.

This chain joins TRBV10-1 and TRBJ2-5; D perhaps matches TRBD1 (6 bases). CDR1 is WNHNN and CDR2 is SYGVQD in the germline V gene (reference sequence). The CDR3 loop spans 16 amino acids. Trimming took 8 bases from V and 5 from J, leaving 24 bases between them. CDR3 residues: CASAGPGQSTSETQYF. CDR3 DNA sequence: TGCGCCAGCGCCGGCCCCGGACAGTCAACAAGTGAGACCCAGTACTTC.

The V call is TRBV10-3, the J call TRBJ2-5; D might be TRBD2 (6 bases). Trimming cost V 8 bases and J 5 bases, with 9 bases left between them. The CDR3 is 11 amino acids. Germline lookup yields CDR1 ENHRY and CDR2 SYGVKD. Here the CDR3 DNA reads TGTGCCATCGGGCTAGCGGAGACCCAGTACTTC. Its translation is CAIGLAETQYF.

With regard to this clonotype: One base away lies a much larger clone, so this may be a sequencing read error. In DNA, the CDR3 is TGTGCCATCAGTGGCACAGATACGCAGTATTTT. This translates into CAISGTDTQYF. This chain connects TRBV10-3 to TRBJ2-3; D call uncertain. The germline V gene encodes CDR1 ENHRY and CDR2 SYGVKD. The CDR3 is 11 amino acids. Trimming removed 4 bases from V and 1 base from J, with 0 bases in between.

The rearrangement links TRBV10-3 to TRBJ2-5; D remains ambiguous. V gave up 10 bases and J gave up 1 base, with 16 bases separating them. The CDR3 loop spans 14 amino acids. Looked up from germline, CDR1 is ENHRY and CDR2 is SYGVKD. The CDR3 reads CASTRTERQETQYF. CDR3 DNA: TGTGCCAGCACGAGGACCGAACGCCAAGAGACCCAGTACTTC.

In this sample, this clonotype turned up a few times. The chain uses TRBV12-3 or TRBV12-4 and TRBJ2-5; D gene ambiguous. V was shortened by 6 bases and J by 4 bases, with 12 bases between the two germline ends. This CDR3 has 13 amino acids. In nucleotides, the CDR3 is TGTGCCAGCAGCCACGACACCATAGAGACCCAGTACTTC. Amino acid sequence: CASSHDTIETQYF.

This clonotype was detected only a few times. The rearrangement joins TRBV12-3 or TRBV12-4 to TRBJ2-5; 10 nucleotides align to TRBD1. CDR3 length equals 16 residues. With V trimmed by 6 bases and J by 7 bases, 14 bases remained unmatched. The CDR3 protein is CASSPAGTGVRGTQYF. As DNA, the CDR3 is TGTGCCAGCAGCCCCGCCGGGACAGGGGTCAGGGGGACCCAGTACTTC.

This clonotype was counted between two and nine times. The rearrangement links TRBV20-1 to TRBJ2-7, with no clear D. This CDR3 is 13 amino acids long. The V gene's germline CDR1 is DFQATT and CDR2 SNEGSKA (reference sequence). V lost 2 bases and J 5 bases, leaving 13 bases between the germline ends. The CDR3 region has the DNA TGCAGTGCTAGATACCAATCTAATAACGAGCAGTACTTC. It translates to CSARYQSNNEQYF.

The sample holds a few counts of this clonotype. The CDR3 nucleotides read TGTGCCAGCAGTAACCCGGGGTCCTACGAGCAGTACTTC. This codes for CASSNPGSYEQYF. The V call is TRBV6-6, the J call TRBJ2-7; tentative D call: TRBD2 (5 bases). The V end was cut by 5 bases, the J end by 1 base, with 9 bases between. The CDR3 spans 13 residues. Germline V gives CDR1 MNHNY, CDR2 SVGAGI (reference sequence).

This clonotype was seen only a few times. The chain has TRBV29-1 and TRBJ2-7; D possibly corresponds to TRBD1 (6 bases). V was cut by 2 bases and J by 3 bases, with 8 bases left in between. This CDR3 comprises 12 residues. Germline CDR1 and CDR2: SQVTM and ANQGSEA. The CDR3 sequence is CSVEQGLYEQYF. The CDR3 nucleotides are TGCAGCGTTGAACAGGGGCTCTACGAGCAGTACTTC.

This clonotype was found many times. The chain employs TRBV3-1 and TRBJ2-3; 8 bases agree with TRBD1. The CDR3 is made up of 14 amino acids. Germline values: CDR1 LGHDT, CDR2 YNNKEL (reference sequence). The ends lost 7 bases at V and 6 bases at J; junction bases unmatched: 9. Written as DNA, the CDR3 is TGTGCCAGCAAGCCCAGGGGGCCCGTGGATACGCAGTATTTT. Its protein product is CASKPRGPVDTQYF.